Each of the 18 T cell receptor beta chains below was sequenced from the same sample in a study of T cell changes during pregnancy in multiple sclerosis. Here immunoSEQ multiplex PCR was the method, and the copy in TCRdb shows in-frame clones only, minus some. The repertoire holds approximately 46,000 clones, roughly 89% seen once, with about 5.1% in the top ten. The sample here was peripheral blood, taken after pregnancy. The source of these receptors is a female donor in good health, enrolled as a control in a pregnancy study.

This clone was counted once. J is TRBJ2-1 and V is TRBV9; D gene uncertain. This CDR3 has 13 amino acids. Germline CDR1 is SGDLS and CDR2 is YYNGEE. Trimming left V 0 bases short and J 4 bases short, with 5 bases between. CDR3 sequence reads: CASSVDQYNEQFF. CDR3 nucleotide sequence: TGTGCCAGCAGCGTAGACCAGTACAATGAGCAGTTCTTC.

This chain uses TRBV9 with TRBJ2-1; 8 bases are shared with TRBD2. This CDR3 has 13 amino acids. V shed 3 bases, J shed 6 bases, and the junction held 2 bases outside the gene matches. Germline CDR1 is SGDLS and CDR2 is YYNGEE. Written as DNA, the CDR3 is TGTGCCAGCAGCGCGGGACTAGTCAATGAGCAGTTCTTC. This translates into CASSAGLVNEQFF.

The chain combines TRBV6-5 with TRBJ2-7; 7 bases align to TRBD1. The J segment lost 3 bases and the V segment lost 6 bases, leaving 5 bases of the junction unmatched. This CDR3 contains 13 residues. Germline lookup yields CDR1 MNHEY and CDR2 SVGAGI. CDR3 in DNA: TGTGCCAGCAGCGCGGACAGGCACTACGAGCAGTACTTC. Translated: CASSADRHYEQYF.

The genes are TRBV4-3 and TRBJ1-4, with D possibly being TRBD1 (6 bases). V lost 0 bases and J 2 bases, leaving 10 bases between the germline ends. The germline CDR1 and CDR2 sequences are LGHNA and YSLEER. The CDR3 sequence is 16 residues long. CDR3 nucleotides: TGCGCCAGCAGCCAAGATACCCAGGGGACTAATGAAAAACTGTTTTTT. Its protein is CASSQDTQGTNEKLFF.

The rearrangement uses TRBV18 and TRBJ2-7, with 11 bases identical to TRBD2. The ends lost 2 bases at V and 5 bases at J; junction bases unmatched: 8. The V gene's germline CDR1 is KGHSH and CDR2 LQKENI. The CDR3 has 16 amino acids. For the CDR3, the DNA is TGTGCCAGCTCACCATGGCTAGCGGGAGGAAGCAACGAGCAGTACTTC. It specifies CASSPWLAGGSNEQYF.

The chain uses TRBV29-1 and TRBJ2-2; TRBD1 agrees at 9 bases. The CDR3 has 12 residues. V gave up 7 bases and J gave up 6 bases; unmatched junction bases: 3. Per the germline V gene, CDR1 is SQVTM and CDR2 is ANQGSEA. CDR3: CSGTGEPGELFF. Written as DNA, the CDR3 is TGCAGCGGGACAGGGGAGCCCGGGGAGCTGTTTTTT.

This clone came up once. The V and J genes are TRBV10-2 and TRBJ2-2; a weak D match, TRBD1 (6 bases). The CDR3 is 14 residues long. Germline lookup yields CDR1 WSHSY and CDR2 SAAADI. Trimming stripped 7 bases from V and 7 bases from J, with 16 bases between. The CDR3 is CASTPGTSSGELFF. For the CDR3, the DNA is TGCGCCAGCACCCCCGGGACAAGTAGCGGGGAGCTGTTTTTT.

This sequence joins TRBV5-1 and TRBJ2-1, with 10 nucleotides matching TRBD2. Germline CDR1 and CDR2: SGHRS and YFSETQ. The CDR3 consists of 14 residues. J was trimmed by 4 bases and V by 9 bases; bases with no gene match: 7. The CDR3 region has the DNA TGCGCCACAGCCCTAGCGGGAGAATACAATGAGCAGTTCTTC. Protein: CATALAGEYNEQFF.

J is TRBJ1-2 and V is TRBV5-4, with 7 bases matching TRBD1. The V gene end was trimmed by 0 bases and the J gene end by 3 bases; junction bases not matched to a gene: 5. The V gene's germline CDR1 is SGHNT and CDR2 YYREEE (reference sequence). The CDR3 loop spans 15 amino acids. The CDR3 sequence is CASSLGQGEDYGYTF. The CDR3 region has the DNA TGTGCCAGCAGCTTGGGGCAGGGGGAGGACTATGGCTACACCTTC.

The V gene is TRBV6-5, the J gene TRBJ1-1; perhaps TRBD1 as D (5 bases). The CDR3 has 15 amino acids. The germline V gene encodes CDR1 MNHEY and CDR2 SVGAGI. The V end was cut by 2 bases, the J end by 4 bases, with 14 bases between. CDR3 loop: CASSYIGGGATEAFF. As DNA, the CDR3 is TGTGCCAGCAGTTACATCGGCGGGGGTGCCACTGAAGCTTTCTTT.

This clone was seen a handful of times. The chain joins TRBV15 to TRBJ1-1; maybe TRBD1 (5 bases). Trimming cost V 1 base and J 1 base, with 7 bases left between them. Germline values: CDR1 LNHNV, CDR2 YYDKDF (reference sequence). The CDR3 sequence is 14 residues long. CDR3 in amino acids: CATSRVQGNTEAFF. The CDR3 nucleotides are TGTGCCACCAGCAGAGTCCAGGGGAACACTGAAGCTTTCTTT. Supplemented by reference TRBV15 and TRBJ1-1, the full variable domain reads DAMVIQNPRYQVTQFGKPVTLSCSQTLNHNVMYWYQQKSSQAPKLLFHYYDKDFNNEADTPDNFQSRRPNTSFCFLDIRSPGLGDTAMYLCATSRVQGNTEAFFGQGTRLTVV.

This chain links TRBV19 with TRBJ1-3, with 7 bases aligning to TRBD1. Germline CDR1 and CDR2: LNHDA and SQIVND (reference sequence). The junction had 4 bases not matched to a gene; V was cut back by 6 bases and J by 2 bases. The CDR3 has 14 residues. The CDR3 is CASRDTGAGNTIYF. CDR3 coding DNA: TGTGCCAGTAGAGACACAGGGGCTGGAAACACCATATATTTT.

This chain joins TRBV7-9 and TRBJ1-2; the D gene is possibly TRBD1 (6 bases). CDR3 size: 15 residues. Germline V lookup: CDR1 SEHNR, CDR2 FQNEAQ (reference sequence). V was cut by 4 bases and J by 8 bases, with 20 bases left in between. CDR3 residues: CASSSPVQGPSGYTF. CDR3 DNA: TGTGCCAGCAGCTCGCCTGTACAGGGCCCTTCGGGCTACACCTTC.

The CDR3 DNA is TGTGCCATCAGTGAGGCGCGGCCTCAGAGCTACACCTTC. Its protein is CAISEARPQSYTF. The V call is TRBV10-3, the J call TRBJ1-2, with unresolved D. Trimming removed 2 bases at V and 9 bases at J, with 13 bases between. The CDR3 loop spans 13 amino acids. Germline V gives CDR1 ENHRY, CDR2 SYGVKD.

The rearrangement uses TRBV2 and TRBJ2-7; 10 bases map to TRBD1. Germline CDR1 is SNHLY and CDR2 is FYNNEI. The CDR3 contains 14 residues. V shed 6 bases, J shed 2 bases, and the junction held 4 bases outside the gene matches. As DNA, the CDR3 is TGTGCCAGCAGGAGACAGGGGGCTACCTACGAGCAGTACTTC. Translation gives CASRRQGATYEQYF.

CDR3 region: CASSYPQRGGHVHNEQFF. The CDR3 nucleotides read TGTGCCAGCAGCTACCCCCAACGGGGGGGCCATGTACACAATGAGCAGTTCTTC. The chain is built from TRBV7-6 and TRBJ2-1; 8 bases align to TRBD2. This CDR3 has 18 residues. CDR1 is SGHVS and CDR2 is FNYEAQ in the germline V gene. The V segment lost 4 bases and the J segment 5 bases; nucleotides outside the gene matches: 16. Full variable domain (remainder filled in from reference TRBV7-6 and TRBJ2-1): GAGVSQSPRYKVTKRGQDVALRCDPISGHVSLYWYRQALGQGPEFLTYFNYEAQQDKSGLPNDRFSAERPEGSISTLTIQRTEQRDSAMYRCASSYPQRGGHVHNEQFFGPGTRLTVL.

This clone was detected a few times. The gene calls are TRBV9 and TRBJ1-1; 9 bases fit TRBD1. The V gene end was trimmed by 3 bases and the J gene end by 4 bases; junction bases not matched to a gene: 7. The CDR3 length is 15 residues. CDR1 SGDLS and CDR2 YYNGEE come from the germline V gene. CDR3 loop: CASSARTGVGTEAFF. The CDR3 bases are TGTGCCAGCAGCGCTCGGACAGGGGTTGGCACTGAAGCTTTCTTT.

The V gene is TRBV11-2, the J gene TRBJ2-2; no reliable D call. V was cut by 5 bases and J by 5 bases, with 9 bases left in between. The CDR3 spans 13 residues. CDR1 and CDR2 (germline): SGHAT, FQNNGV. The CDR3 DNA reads TGTGCCAGCAGCGTCCGAGGAACCGGGGAGCTGTTTTTT. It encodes CASSVRGTGELFF.